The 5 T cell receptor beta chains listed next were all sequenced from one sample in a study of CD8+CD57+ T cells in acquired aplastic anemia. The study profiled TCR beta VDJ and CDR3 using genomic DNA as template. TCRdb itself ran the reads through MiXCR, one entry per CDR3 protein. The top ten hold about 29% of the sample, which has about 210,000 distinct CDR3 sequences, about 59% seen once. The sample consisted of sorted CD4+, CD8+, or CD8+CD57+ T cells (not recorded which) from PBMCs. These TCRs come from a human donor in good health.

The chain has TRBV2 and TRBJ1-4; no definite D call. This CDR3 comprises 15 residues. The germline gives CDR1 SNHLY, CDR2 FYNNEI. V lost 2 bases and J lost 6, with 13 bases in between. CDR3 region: CASSERGVHYEKLFF. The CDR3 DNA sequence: TGTGCCAGCAGTGAACGCGGGGTGCACTATGAAAAACTGTTTTTT.

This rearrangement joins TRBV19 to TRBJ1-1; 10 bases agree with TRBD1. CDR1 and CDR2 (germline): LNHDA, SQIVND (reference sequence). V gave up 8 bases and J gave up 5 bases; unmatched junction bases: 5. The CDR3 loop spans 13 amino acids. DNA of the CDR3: TGTGCCAGTGGGGGGACAGGGGTGACTGAAGCTTTCTTT. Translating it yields CASGGTGVTEAFF.

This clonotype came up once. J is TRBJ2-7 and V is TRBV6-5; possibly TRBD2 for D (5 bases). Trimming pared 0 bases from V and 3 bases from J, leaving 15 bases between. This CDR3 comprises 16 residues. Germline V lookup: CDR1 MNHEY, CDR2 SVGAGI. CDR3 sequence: CASSYSIGGAGYEQYF. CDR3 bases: TGTGCCAGCAGTTACTCGATCGGAGGCGCTGGCTACGAGCAGTACTTC.

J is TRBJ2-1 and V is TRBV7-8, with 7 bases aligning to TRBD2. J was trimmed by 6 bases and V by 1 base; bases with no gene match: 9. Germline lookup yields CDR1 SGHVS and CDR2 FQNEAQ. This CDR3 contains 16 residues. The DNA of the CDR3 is TGTGCCAGCAGCTTAGTGGACGGGAGGACTGCCAATGAGCAGTTCTTC. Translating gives CASSLVDGRTANEQFF.

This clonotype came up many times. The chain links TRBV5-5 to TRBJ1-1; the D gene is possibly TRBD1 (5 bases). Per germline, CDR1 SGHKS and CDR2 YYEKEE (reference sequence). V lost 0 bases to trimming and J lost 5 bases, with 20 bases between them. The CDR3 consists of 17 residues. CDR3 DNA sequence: TGTGCCAGCAGCTTGGAAATTCAGGGACTTTTGGGGACTGAAGCTTTCTTT. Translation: CASSLEIQGLLGTEAFF.